These 32 T cell receptor beta chains originate from one sample sequenced in a study of T-cell memory formation after mild COVID-19. MiXCR, applied by TCRdb to the 5' RACE reads, yields one record per CDR3 protein. Among 140,000 to 150,000 distinct CDR3 sequences listed, 6% to 7% were seen once. The sequenced sample consisted of PBMCs or a T cell subset sorted from them (not recorded which). These receptors all come from an adult woman who had mild COVID-19 (a few samples of this study predate the infection). Cell type and time point are not known.

This clonotype was observed many times. V usage is TRBV12-3 or TRBV12-4 and J usage is TRBJ2-1; 15 bases are shared with TRBD2. The CDR3 extends over 15 amino acids. The V segment lost 6 bases and the J segment 7 bases; nucleotides outside the gene matches: 4. The CDR3 nucleotides read TGTGCCAGCAGCCGGGGACTAGCGGGGGGAAATGAGCAGTTCTTC. It specifies CASSRGLAGGNEQFF.

This sequence joins TRBV25-1 and TRBJ1-4; TRBD1 matches 7 bases. With V trimmed by 1 base and J by 8 bases, 10 bases remained unmatched. The CDR3 has 16 amino acids. The germline V gene has CDR1 MGHDK and CDR2 SYGVNS. The CDR3 DNA reads as TGTGCCAGCAGTGAATGGGGGGGACAGCGAGGAGAAAAACTGTTTTTT. Amino acid sequence: CASSEWGGQRGEKLFF.

Of note for this clonotype: A read error is possible here, since a much larger clone lies one base away. The gene calls are TRBV5-1 and TRBJ2-7; D assignment may be TRBD1 or TRBD2 (5 bases each). Germline loops: CDR1 SGHRS, CDR2 YFSETQ. The CDR3 is 15 residues long. The CDR3, as DNA: TGCGACAGCAGCTTGGACATCGGGGTTCGGGGCGAGCAGTACTTC. Its protein is CDSSLDIGVRGEQYF.

This clonotype was seen a handful of times. The chain links TRBV7-6 to TRBJ2-1, with TRBD2 matching over 13 bases. CDR1 is SGHVS, CDR2 FNYEAQ, per germline. After removal of 3 bases from V and 7 bases from J, the junction contained 3 bases not matched to a gene. This CDR3 comprises 15 residues. DNA of the CDR3: TGTGCCAGCAGCTTCGGACTAGCGGGAGTGAATGAGCAGTTCTTC. Translating gives CASSFGLAGVNEQFF.

This clonotype was counted only a few times. The V call is TRBV5-1, the J call TRBJ2-3, with TRBD2 matching 13 bases. The V gene's germline CDR1 is SGHRS and CDR2 YFSETQ. This CDR3 spans 16 amino acids. V lost 4 bases to trimming and J lost 2 bases; unmatched junction nucleotides: 4. Here the CDR3 reads CASSPGLAGTTDTQYF. The CDR3 nucleotides are TGCGCCAGCAGCCCGGGACTAGCGGGGACCACAGATACGCAGTATTTT. Using reference TRBV5-1 and TRBJ2-3 for the parts outside the CDR3, the full variable domain is KAGVTQTPRYLIKTRGQQVTLSCSPISGHRSVSWYQQTPGQGLQFLFEYFSETQRNKGNFPGRFSGRQFSNSRSEMNVSTLELGDSALYLCASSPGLAGTTDTQYFGPGTRLTVL.

This clonotype showed up just a few times. This sequence joins TRBV20-1 and TRBJ1-2; D may be TRBD1 (6 bases). In germline, CDR1 is DFQATT, CDR2 SNEGSKA (reference sequence). Trimming took off 0 bases at V and 0 bases at J, with 14 bases between the two ends. This CDR3 spans 16 amino acids. DNA for the CDR3: TGCAGTGCTAGAGATTCGAGTCAGGGGACTAACTATGGCTACACCTTC. It is translated as CSARDSSQGTNYGYTF.

The V gene is TRBV6-5, the J gene TRBJ2-7, with TRBD2 matching 10 bases. The CDR3 runs 15 residues. Germline CDR1 reads MNHEY; CDR2 reads SVGAGI. The J segment lost 3 bases and the V segment lost 6 bases, leaving 8 bases of the junction unmatched. In DNA, the CDR3 is TGTGCCAGCAGGGAAGCTAGCGGGAGAGTCTACGAGCAGTACTTC. Translated, it gives CASREASGRVYEQYF.

This clonotype was observed many times. The rearrangement uses TRBV14 and TRBJ2-7; no definite D call. Germline V lookup: CDR1 SGHDN, CDR2 FVKESK. The CDR3 runs 12 residues. Trimming took off 3 bases at V and 4 bases at J, with 7 bases between the two ends. CDR3 protein: CASSHPPYEQYF. The CDR3 DNA reads TGTGCCAGCAGCCACCCTCCTTACGAGCAGTACTTC.

The chain links TRBV11-2 to TRBJ2-3, with D unclear. The CDR3 runs to 11 residues. Germline V CDR1 and CDR2: SGHAT, FQNNGV. V gave up 1 base and J gave up 8 bases, with 4 bases separating them. In DNA, the CDR3 is TGTGCCAGCAGCTTAGGGATTACGCAGTATTTT. This gives the protein CASSLGITQYF.

This clonotype was seen at least ten times. This chain joins TRBV11-2 and TRBJ2-1; TRBD2 aligns across 9 bases. The CDR3 is 14 residues long. Germline lookup yields CDR1 SGHAT and CDR2 FQNNGV. V dropped 0 bases and J dropped 12; count of bases not matched to a gene: 6. CDR3 loop: CASSLEASAGGQFF. The CDR3 region has the DNA TGTGCCAGCAGCTTAGAAGCGTCAGCGGGAGGGCAGTTCTTC. The whole variable domain, filled in from reference TRBV11-2 and TRBJ2-1, reads EAGVAQSPRYKIIEKRQSVAFWCNPISGHATLYWYQQILGQGPKLLIQFQNNGVVDDSQLPKDRFSAERLKGVDSTLKIQPAKLEDSAVYLCASSLEASAGGQFFGPGTRLTVL.

The rearrangement uses TRBV27 and TRBJ1-6; D is ambiguous. The germline V gene has CDR1 MNHEY and CDR2 SMNVEV (reference sequence). The CDR3 is made up of 20 amino acids. The CDR3 spells CGDRTLSKGRDGSYNSPLHF. The CDR3 coding sequence is TGTGGGGATCGTACGCTTTCAAAAGGAAGGGATGGCTCCTATAATTCACCCCTCCACTTT.

The table lists this clonotype with many counts. V and J are TRBV18 and TRBJ2-7; 7 nucleotides agree with TRBD2. The CDR3 is made up of 16 amino acids. With 3 bases clipped from V and 3 bases from J, the junction kept 11 bases outside the gene matches. Germline assignment: CDR1 KGHSH and CDR2 LQKENI. CDR3 residues: CASSPTTTSRYYEQYF. The DNA for the CDR3 is TGTGCCAGCTCACCCACGACGACTAGCAGATACTACGAGCAGTACTTC.

The CDR3: CASSLWSGREQYF. For the CDR3, the DNA is TGTGCCAGCAGTTTATGGTCAGGGCGCGAGCAGTACTTC. This chain links TRBV28 with TRBJ2-7; possibly TRBD1 for D (5 bases). CDR3 size: 13 residues. V lost 0 bases, J lost 6 bases, and 9 bases lay in between. Germline V CDR1 and CDR2: MDHEN, SYDVKM.

The sample holds a few counts of this clonotype. This chain connects TRBV24-1 to TRBJ2-7; weak D call: TRBD2 (6 bases). V was shortened by 2 bases and J by 7 bases, with 17 bases between the two germline ends. The CDR3 consists of 15 residues. Per germline, CDR1 KGHDR and CDR2 SFDVKD. The CDR3 bases are TGTGCCACCAGTGATTACGGGGGTTGGTCGAGAGAGCAGTACTTC. Amino acid sequence: CATSDYGGWSREQYF.

This clonotype was counted ten times or more. This rearrangement joins TRBV9 to TRBJ2-7; tentative D call: TRBD2 (5 bases). CDR1 is SGDLS, CDR2 YYNGEE, per germline. CDR3 size: 15 residues. V was trimmed by 4 bases and J by 3 bases, leaving 17 bases between them. The DNA for the CDR3 is TGTGCCAGCAGCCCCTACTCGGGGAAGGACTACGAGCAGTACTTC. Its translation: CASSPYSGKDYEQYF.

The gene calls are TRBV7-2 and TRBJ1-1; no clear D. Trimming took off 5 bases at V and 5 bases at J, with 12 bases between the two ends. The CDR3 runs 13 residues. The germline V gene has CDR1 SGHTA and CDR2 FQGNSA. This chain's CDR3 is CASSRRVDTEAFF. In nucleotides, the CDR3 is TGTGCCAGCAGCCGGAGGGTCGATACTGAAGCTTTCTTT. The variable domain in full, completed from reference TRBV7-2 and TRBJ1-1, reads GAGVSQSPSNKVTEKGKDVELRCDPISGHTALYWYRQSLGQGLEFLIYFQGNSAPDKSGLPSDRFSAERTGGSVSTLTIQRTQQEDSAVYLCASSRRVDTEAFFGQGTRLTVV.

This clonotype showed up just a few times. The chain is built from TRBV20-1 and TRBJ1-4; 7 bases are shared with TRBD1. CDR1 is DFQATT and CDR2 is SNEGSKA in the germline V gene (reference sequence). V was pared by 3 bases and J by 7 bases, with 11 bases of the junction left unmatched. This CDR3 is built from 15 residues. CDR3 in DNA: TGCAGTGCTAGTAGTTGGGGACAGAAACTTGAAAAACTGTTTTTT. This gives the protein CSASSWGQKLEKLFF.

The table lists this clonotype with many counts. The rearrangement uses TRBV5-1 and TRBJ2-7; D is possibly TRBD2 (7 bases). The CDR3 has 16 residues. The V gene lost 1 base and the J gene lost 2 bases, with 16 bases spanning the gap. CDR1 and CDR2 from the germline V gene are SGHRS and YFSETQ. CDR3 coding DNA: TGCGCCAGCAGCTTGTTGACGGGGGGCCTTACCTACGAGCAGTACTTC. This codes for CASSLLTGGLTYEQYF.

This clonotype was found many times. V is TRBV7-2 and J is TRBJ2-1; TRBD2 matches 7 bases. Germline CDR1 reads SGHTA; CDR2 reads FQGNSA. The CDR3 loop spans 15 amino acids. Germline trimming cut 5 bases from V and 2 bases from J; bases unmatched to any gene: 6. The DNA for the CDR3 is TGTGCCAGCAGCCTTAGCGGGTCCCCCTACAATGAGCAGTTCTTC. It is translated as CASSLSGSPYNEQFF.

This clonotype was picked up many times. The V call is TRBV18, the J call TRBJ1-1, with D maybe TRBD1 (5 bases). This CDR3 contains 16 residues. The germline V gene encodes CDR1 KGHSH and CDR2 LQKENI. Trimming took 0 bases from V and 4 from J, leaving 15 bases between them. In DNA form, the CDR3 reads TGTGCCAGCTCACCACCGATCCCACAGGCTAGCACTGAAGCTTTCTTT. As protein: CASSPPIPQASTEAFF.

The sample holds a few counts of this clonotype. The J gene is TRBJ2-7, the V gene TRBV30, with TRBD1 matching 9 bases. The CDR3 runs to 12 residues. Trimming cost V 5 bases and J 5 bases; bases outside gene matches: 4. Germline V gene sequence: CDR1 GTSNPN, CDR2 SVGIG (reference sequence). CDR3 amino acids: CAWGDRANEQYF. CDR3 nucleotides: TGTGCCTGGGGGGACAGGGCAAACGAGCAGTACTTC.

Ten or more counts support this clonotype. The CDR3 protein is CASSYSSANTGELFF. The CDR3 nucleotides are TGTGCCAGCAGTTACAGTTCCGCGAACACCGGGGAGCTGTTTTTT. V usage is TRBV12-3 or TRBV12-4 and J usage is TRBJ2-2, with D hard to call. CDR3 length equals 15 residues. Trimming took off 4 bases at V and 0 bases at J, with 9 bases between the two ends.

This chain links TRBV7-2 with TRBJ2-7; TRBD2 agrees at 7 bases. The CDR3 is 14 amino acids. From germline, CDR1 is SGHTA and CDR2 FQGNSA. J was trimmed by 6 bases and V by 1 base; bases with no gene match: 6. The CDR3 coding sequence is TGTGCCAGCAGCTTAGGACGGCCGGGGGGCGAGCAGTACTTC. This gives the protein CASSLGRPGGEQYF.

There are a few counts of this clonotype. The chain carries TRBV5-1 and TRBJ2-1; no definite D call. The CDR3 is 15 residues long. V was pared by 0 bases and J by 7 bases, with 14 bases between. CDR1 and CDR2 (germline): SGHRS, YFSETQ. The CDR3 region has the DNA TGCGCCAGCAGCTTGGTAGCCCACTCCCTTAATGAGCAGTTCTTC. It codes for CASSLVAHSLNEQFF.

The CDR3 bases are TGTGCCAGCTCACCACGGGACACGCTGGACACCATATATTTT. This translates into CASSPRDTLDTIYF. The chain has TRBV18 and TRBJ1-3; D possibly corresponds to TRBD1 (6 bases). Between the trimmed V and J ends, which lost 1 base and 8 bases, there was a span of 12 bases. CDR3 length: 14 amino acids. Looked up from germline, CDR1 is KGHSH and CDR2 is LQKENI.

This clonotype was recorded at least ten times. The CDR3 loop reads CASSQHALSSGSEQYF. The DNA for the CDR3 is TGCGCCAGCAGCCAACACGCACTGTCTAGCGGGAGTGAGCAGTACTTC. V and J are TRBV4-1 and TRBJ2-7; 10 nucleotides match TRBD2. CDR3 size: 16 residues. V was pared by 2 bases and J by 7 bases, with 11 bases of the junction left unmatched. CDR1 MGHRA and CDR2 YSYEKL come from the germline V gene.

This clonotype was counted ten times or more. CDR3 bases: TGTGCCAGCACCATCCAACAGGGGACTGAAGCTTTCTTT. Protein: CASTIQQGTEAFF. The chain employs TRBV12-3 or TRBV12-4 and TRBJ1-1; 7 bases are a match to TRBD1. There are 13 residues in the CDR3. V gave up 7 bases and J gave up 5 bases; unmatched junction bases: 7.

The CDR3 loop reads CASSLQAGANTEAFF. The CDR3 nucleotides read TGCGCCAGCAGCTTGCAGGCAGGGGCGAACACTGAAGCTTTCTTT. V is TRBV5-1 and J is TRBJ1-1; D perhaps matches TRBD1 (6 bases). The CDR3 is made up of 15 amino acids. Looked up from germline, CDR1 is SGHRS and CDR2 is YFSETQ. Trimming cost V 1 base and J 1 base, with 11 bases left between them.

The chain uses TRBV25-1 and TRBJ1-2, with TRBD1 identical over 9 bases. CDR3 length equals 15 residues. From germline, CDR1 is MGHDK and CDR2 SYGVNS. The J segment lost 8 bases and the V segment lost 4 bases, leaving 11 bases of the junction unmatched. The CDR3 here is CASSASGTGYRGYTF. The CDR3 DNA follows: TGTGCCAGCAGTGCAAGCGGGACAGGGTATCGCGGCTACACCTTC.

This clonotype was observed many times. J is TRBJ1-5 and V is TRBV2; 7 bases fit TRBD1. The ends lost 7 bases at V and 5 bases at J; junction bases unmatched: 8. Per the germline V gene, CDR1 is SNHLY and CDR2 is FYNNEI. The CDR3 spans 14 residues. CDR3 sequence reads: CASNEGTVDQPQHF. The CDR3 DNA is TGTGCCAGCAACGAGGGGACAGTGGATCAGCCCCAGCATTTT.

This clonotype has a count of ten or more. CDR3 DNA: TGTGCCAGCAGTTTCCAGGGAGGCACTGAAGCTTTCTTT. It translates to CASSFQGGTEAFF. The chain is built from TRBV12-3 or TRBV12-4 and TRBJ1-1; a weak D match, TRBD1 (5 bases). The CDR3 is 13 amino acids. Between the trimmed V and J ends, which lost 3 bases and 4 bases, there was a span of 9 bases.

The chain recombines TRBV3-1 with TRBJ2-2; D not certain. This CDR3 region has 18 residues. Trimming cost V 4 bases and J 4 bases, with 22 bases left between them. Germline CDR1 is LGHDT and CDR2 is YNNKEL (reference sequence). CDR3 coding DNA: TGTGCCAGCAGCCCAAGATGGCTAGGGCTAACCTCCACCGGGGAGCTGTTTTTT. Protein sequence: CASSPRWLGLTSTGELFF. Supplemented by reference TRBV3-1 and TRBJ2-2, the full variable domain reads DTAVSQTPKYLVTQMGNDKSIKCEQNLGHDTMYWYKQDSKKFLKIMFSYNNKELIINETVPNRFSPKSPDKAHLNLHINSLELGDSAVYFCASSPRWLGLTSTGELFFGEGSRLTVL.